These 9 T cell receptor beta chains originate from one sample sequenced in a study of blood T cell repertoires in COVID-19. Generated by immunoSEQ multiplex PCR, the TCRdb table keeps only in-frame clones and is missing some. The sample includes approximately 270,000 clones, over 80% of them seen just once. Specimen: PBMCs or T cells enriched from blood (not recorded which). These TCRs come from a woman aged 25 to 39 with acute COVID-19.

The chain links TRBV6-5 to TRBJ2-1; D uncertain. Trimming removed 0 bases from V and 10 bases from J, with 19 bases in between. The CDR3 covers 16 residues. Per the germline V gene, CDR1 is MNHEY and CDR2 is SVGAGI. CDR3 coding DNA: TGTGCCAGCAGTTACTCATATTCTGGCTCCTCTAGAGAGCAGTTCTTC. Residues: CASSYSYSGSSREQFF.

The chain employs TRBV7-3 and TRBJ2-2; maybe TRBD1 (5 bases). CDR3 length: 14 amino acids. V was cut by 5 bases and J by 6 bases, with 13 bases left in between. Germline V lookup: CDR1 SGHTA, CDR2 FQGTGA. CDR3 coding DNA: TGTGCCAGCAGCCCAGGGCGAGGCGCCGGGGAGCTGTTTTTT. Protein product: CASSPGRGAGELFF.

The rearrangement joins TRBV18 to TRBJ2-2; 7 bases map to TRBD1. Germline CDR1 reads KGHSH; CDR2 reads LQKENI. This CDR3 region has 17 residues. The V gene end was trimmed by 3 bases and the J gene end by 0 bases; junction bases not matched to a gene: 7. CDR3 in amino acids: CASSPSRQGSNTGELFF. The DNA of the CDR3 is TGTGCCAGCTCACCCAGTCGACAGGGCTCGAACACCGGGGAGCTGTTTTTT.

This chain connects TRBV5-1 to TRBJ2-3; TRBD1 might be the D (5 bases). Per the germline V gene, CDR1 is SGHRS and CDR2 is YFSETQ. The CDR3 is made up of 15 amino acids. Trimming left V 0 bases short and J 0 bases short, with 8 bases between. The chain's CDR3 is CASSLDRPSTDTQYF. The CDR3, as DNA: TGCGCCAGCAGCTTGGACAGGCCTAGCACAGATACGCAGTATTTT. The variable domain in full, with the rest retrieved from reference TRBV5-1 and TRBJ2-3, is KAGVTQTPRYLIKTRGQQVTLSCSPISGHRSVSWYQQTPGQGLQFLFEYFSETQRNKGNFPGRFSGRQFSNSRSEMNVSTLELGDSALYLCASSLDRPSTDTQYFGPGTRLTVL.

The chain recombines TRBV10-3 with TRBJ2-5; maybe TRBD2 (6 bases). This CDR3 spans 13 amino acids. Germline V gene sequence: CDR1 ENHRY, CDR2 SYGVKD. The V and J ends lost 6 bases and 2 bases respectively, with 10 bases between them. CDR3 sequence (DNA): TGTGCCATCAGCTGGGACTTTCAAGAGACCCAGTACTTC. This codes for CAISWDFQETQYF.

Here the CDR3 DNA reads TGTGCCAGCAGCCAATACGGGACCGGGGAGCTGTTTTTT. Its protein is CASSQYGTGELFF. The chain joins TRBV14 to TRBJ2-2; no clear D. Germline V gene lookup returns CDR1 SGHDN and CDR2 FVKESK. CDR3 size: 13 residues. The germline V and J ends were trimmed by 2 bases and 5 bases, with 6 bases remaining between them.

J is TRBJ2-7 and V is TRBV2; 10 nucleotides align to TRBD2. The trim removed 3 bases at V and 4 bases at J, leaving 6 bases unmatched. The CDR3 loop spans 15 amino acids. Germline V gene data show CDR1 as SNHLY and CDR2 as FYNNEI. Here the CDR3 reads CASSEGSSGRYEQYF. The DNA of the CDR3 is TGTGCCAGCAGTGAGGGGAGTAGCGGGAGGTACGAGCAGTACTTC.

The chain is built from TRBV9 and TRBJ2-1; weak D call: TRBD1 (5 bases). The germline CDR1 and CDR2 sequences are SGDLS and YYNGEE. CDR3 length: 18 residues. V was clipped by 2 bases and J by 6 bases, with 24 bases between them. The CDR3 nucleotides read TGTGCCAGCAGCGTTCTCCCGGTTCTGGACACTATGGGCAATGAGCAGTTCTTC. Amino acids: CASSVLPVLDTMGNEQFF. Full variable domain (missing parts from reference TRBV9 and TRBJ2-1): DSGVTQTPKHLITATGQRVTLRCSPRSGDLSVYWYQQSLDQGLQFLIQYYNGEERAKGNILERFSAQQFPDLHSELNLSSLELGDSALYFCASSVLPVLDTMGNEQFFGPGTRLTVL.

The genes are TRBV4-1 and TRBJ2-1; TRBD2 agrees at 9 bases. The CDR3 contains 17 residues. The V segment lost 0 bases and the J segment 5 bases; nucleotides outside the gene matches: 8. CDR1 is MGHRA, CDR2 YSYEKL, per germline. The CDR3 DNA sequence: TGCGCCAGCAGCCAAGATTGGGCTAGCGGGGAAAACAATGAGCAGTTCTTC. Its translation is CASSQDWASGENNEQFF.